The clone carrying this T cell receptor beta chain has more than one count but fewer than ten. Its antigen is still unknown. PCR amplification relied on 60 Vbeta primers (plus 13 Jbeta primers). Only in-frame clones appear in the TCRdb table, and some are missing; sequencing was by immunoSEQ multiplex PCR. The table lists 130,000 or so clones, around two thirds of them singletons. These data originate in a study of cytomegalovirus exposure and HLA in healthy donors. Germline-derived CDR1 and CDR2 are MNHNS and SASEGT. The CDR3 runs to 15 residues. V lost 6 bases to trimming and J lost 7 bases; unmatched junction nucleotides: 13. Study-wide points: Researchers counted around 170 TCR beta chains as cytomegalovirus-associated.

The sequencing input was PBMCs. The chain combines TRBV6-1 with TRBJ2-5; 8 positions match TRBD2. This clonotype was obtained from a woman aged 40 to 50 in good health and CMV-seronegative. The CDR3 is CASREQGLGGGTQYF. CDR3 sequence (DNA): TGTGCCAGCAGGGAACAGGGACTAGGAGGCGGGACCCAGTACTTC.